This TCR beta chain was sequenced in a study of blood T cell repertoires in COVID-19. Method: immunoSEQ multiplex PCR; TCRdb's copy keeps in-frame clones and lacks some. The sample includes a few hundred thousand clones, under 90% of them seen just once. CDR3 length: 14 amino acids. The V end lost 1 base, the J end lost 7 bases, and 13 bases lay between the germline ends. The germline CDR1 and CDR2 sequences are MDHEN and SYDVKM. Sequencing input: PBMCs or T cells enriched from blood (not recorded which). The sequence derives from a woman aged 45-60 years who had been exposed to COVID-19. The chain recombines TRBV28 with TRBJ2-5; D uncertain. The CDR3 spells CASSLSGVRGTQYF. Written as DNA, the CDR3 is TGTGCCAGCAGTTTATCCGGTGTCCGAGGGACCCAGTACTTC.